Listed below are T cell receptor beta chains from one sample, sequenced in a study of shared clonotypes between healthy human individuals. Clones were sequenced by immunoSEQ multiplex PCR, and TCRdb holds only the in-frame ones, with some missing. The sample carries approximately 2.1 million clones, 80% to 95% recorded once. Sequencing was carried out using naive CD4+ T cells from PBMCs. The receptors originated from a young man in good health. Some clones in this sample may be carry-over from other donors' samples. Both conserved end residues are part of each CDR3. A D gene is named only where the DNA matches it firmly. The listing skips clone size in some rows; elsewhere it reads once, few, many or a size class.

size,J,D,V,DNA,CDR3
.,TRBJ2-5,.,TRBV18,TGTGCCAGCTCCCCCAGGTACCAAGAGACCCAGTACTTC,CASSPRYQETQYF
.,TRBJ1-2,.,TRBV14,TGTGCCAGCAGCCAAGACCCCACAGGGAGAGTAAACGGCTACACCTTC,CASSQDPTGRVNGYTF
.,TRBJ2-7,.,TRBV19,TGTGCCAGTAGACCGGTCCTAAGAAGCTACGAGCAGTACTTC,CASRPVLRSYEQYF
.,TRBJ2-7,.,TRBV4-3,TGCGCCAGCAGCCAAAATACGGACCCCCAATACGACGAGCAGTACTTC,CASSQNTDPQYDEQYF
once,TRBJ1-2,.,TRBV25-1,TGTGCCAGCAGTTATGAACTCAACTATGGCTACACCTTC,CASSYELNYGYTF
.,TRBJ1-5,.,TRBV28,TGTGCCAGCAGTTCTCCCGTAAGCAATCAGCCCCAGCATTTT,CASSSPVSNQPQHF
.,TRBJ2-5,.,TRBV9,TGTGCCAGCAGCGTAGCTGGGGAGACCCAGTACTTC,CASSVAGETQYF
.,TRBJ1-1,.,TRBV5-1,TGCGCCAGCCAAGGGGCCATGGGGCATCAGCAGGACACTGAAGCTTTCTTT,CASQGAMGHQQDTEAFF
.,TRBJ1-5,TRBD1,TRBV7-9,TGTGCCAGCAGCGACAGGGGTAGCAATCAGCCCCAGCATTTT,CASSDRGSNQPQHF
.,TRBJ2-1,TRBD2,TRBV28,TGTGCCAGCACGGGGGAGGGTAGGAATGAGCAGTTCTTC,CASTGEGRNEQFF
.,TRBJ1-2,.,TRBV30,TGTGCCTGGAGTGCCCGACCGTATGGCTACACCTTC,CAWSARPYGYTF
.,TRBJ1-5,.,TRBV6-1,TGTGCCAGCAGTGGCCTTGGGAATCAGCCCCAGCATTTT,CASSGLGNQPQHF
.,TRBJ1-1,TRBD1,TRBV5-1,TGCGCCAGCAGCTTGAGGGACAGGGGGCTAGGTGTTGACACTGAAGCTTTCTTT,CASSLRDRGLGVDTEAFF
once,TRBJ1-5,.,TRBV19,TGTGCCAGTAGTATAGGAGGCAGGATTTCGACAAGCAATCAGCCCCAGCATTTT,CASSIGGRISTSNQPQHF
.,TRBJ1-2,.,TRBV19,TGTGCCAGTAGCTACCCAGATAGGGACGGCTACACCTTC,CASSYPDRDGYTF
.,TRBJ2-5,.,TRBV7-3,TGTGCCAGCAGCTTACAGGGTCAGGAGACCCAGTACTTC,CASSLQGQETQYF
.,TRBJ2-1,.,TRBV5-8,TGTGCCAGCAGGATATACAATGAGCAGTTCTTC,CASRIYNEQFF
.,TRBJ1-4,.,TRBV30,TGTGCCTGGAGTGACCAGGGGAGATATGAAAAACTGTTTTTT,CAWSDQGRYEKLFF
.,TRBJ1-3,TRBD1,TRBV5-1,TGCGCCAGCAGCCCCGGACAGGCTGGAAACACCATATATTTT,CASSPGQAGNTIYF
.,TRBJ1-2,TRBD1,TRBV5-1,TGCGCCAGCAGCTTCTCTCGGACAGGGCCCCATGGCTACACCTTC,CASSFSRTGPHGYTF
.,TRBJ1-5,.,TRBV2,TGTGCCAGCAGTGGCTTGGGACGGCCACAGGGGCCCCAGCATTTT,CASSGLGRPQGPQHF
.,TRBJ2-2,TRBD1,TRBV2,TGTGCCAGCAGTGGTCGGACAGGGCAGAACACCGGGGAGCTGTTTTTT,CASSGRTGQNTGELFF
.,TRBJ2-5,TRBD2,TRBV5-1,TGCGCCAGCAGTTCGCTACTAGCGGAGACCCAGTACTTC,CASSSLLAETQYF
few,TRBJ1-5,.,TRBV28,TGTGCCAGCAGCTACACGAGAGGGTTAGGTCAGCCCCAGCATTTT,CASSYTRGLGQPQHF
.,TRBJ2-7,.,TRBV5-4,TGTGCCAGCGGAACGGGGGCACCCGACTTCTTC,CASGTGAPDFF
.,TRBJ1-5,.,TRBV28,TGTGCCAGCAGTTTGGACCCCTCAGCTCGAAATCAGCCCCAGCATTTT,CASSLDPSARNQPQHF
.,TRBJ2-1,TRBD1,TRBV5-1,TGCGCCAGCAGCTACATTGGACAGGGGGCGAATGAGCAGTTCTTC,CASSYIGQGANEQFF
.,TRBJ1-1,.,TRBV5-1,TGCGCCAGCAGCTACGATGTCCACACTGAAGCTTTCTTT,CASSYDVHTEAFF
.,TRBJ1-2,TRBD1,TRBV4-3,TGCGCCAGCAGCCAAGAGGCCGGGACAGGGGAAGGAATAGGCTATGGCTACACCTTC,CASSQEAGTGEGIGYGYTF
.,TRBJ1-5,.,TRBV19,TGTGCCAGTAGTATCCGACAGCCTCAGCCCCAGCATTTT,CASSIRQPQPQHF
.,TRBJ2-1,TRBD2,TRBV5-1,TGCGCCAGCAGCCCTACTAGCGGGAGAGGCAATGAGCAGTTCTTC,CASSPTSGRGNEQFF
.,TRBJ1-2,.,TRBV18,TGTGCCAGCTCAAGCGGCCAGGCAGGGTCAAAGTATTGCACCTTC,CASSSGQAGSKYCTF
.,TRBJ2-1,.,TRBV7-9,TGTGCCAGCAGCTTAGTTTGGCAGGGCCACAATGAGCAGTTCTTC,CASSLVWQGHNEQFF
.,TRBJ2-3,.,TRBV19,TGTGCCAGTAGTGCCCGGGGCAGCCGCACAGATACGCAGTATTTT,CASSARGSRTDTQYF
.,TRBJ2-7,.,TRBV6-1,TGTGCCAGCAGTGGGCGCTCCTACGAGCAGTACTTC,CASSGRSYEQYF
once,TRBJ2-1,.,TRBV21-1,TGTGCCAGCAGCAAAGAACTACCGAGAAAGGGCAATGAGCAGTTCTTC,CASSKELPRKGNEQFF
.,TRBJ2-5,.,TRBV7-2,TGTGCCAGCAGCTTAGCCCGAAGGTGGGAGACCCAGTACTTC,CASSLARRWETQYF
.,TRBJ2-7,.,TRBV4-1,TGCGCCAGCAGCCAAGTTCCCCCCGGCGGAACAAGGGAGCAGTACTTC,CASSQVPPGGTREQYF
.,TRBJ2-7,.,TRBV4-3,TGCGCCAGCAGCCGAACCCCCTCACTAAGGACCTACGAGCAGTACTTC,CASSRTPSLRTYEQYF
.,TRBJ1-4,.,TRBV6-1,TGTGCCAGCACCGGAACCCGGGGGAATGAAAAACTGTTTTTT,CASTGTRGNEKLFF
.,TRBJ1-1,TRBD1,TRBV27,TGTGCCAGCAGATCCTACTTCTCAGGGGGCACGAACACTGAAGCTTTCTTT,CASRSYFSGGTNTEAFF
.,TRBJ1-2,.,TRBV28,TGTGCCAGCAGCTCACCCGCTAAAGGAGCTAACTATGGCTACACCTTC,CASSSPAKGANYGYTF
.,TRBJ1-6,.,TRBV9,TGTGCCAGCAGCGTGGGCACCGGCTCCTCGGCCCTCCACTTT,CASSVGTGSSALHF
.,TRBJ1-4,.,TRBV5-4,TGTGCCAGCAGCTTGGCGGGGTTGGGAGAAAAACTGTTTTTT,CASSLAGLGEKLFF
.,TRBJ2-5,TRBD2,TRBV29-1,TGCAGCGGGGGGAGGGCCCAAGAGACCCAGTACTTC,CSGGRAQETQYF
.,TRBJ2-5,.,TRBV4-1,TGCGCCAGCAGCCATATCGTCGGGGGACGGGAGACCCAGTACTTC,CASSHIVGGRETQYF
.,TRBJ2-1,.,TRBV20-1,TGCAGTGCTAGTAGCGTTACTGAGCAGTTCTTC,CSASSVTEQFF
.,TRBJ2-7,.,TRBV21-1,TGTGCCAGCAGCAACGGGGGACCGGGTTTCGGCTACGAGCAGTACTTC,CASSNGGPGFGYEQYF
.,TRBJ2-7,.,TRBV9,TGTGCCAGCAGCGTCGGCGACCTCCGGGGCCACGAGCAGTACTTC,CASSVGDLRGHEQYF
.,TRBJ2-7,.,TRBV7-2,TGTGCCAGCAGCCCCATTCGGAACTCCTACGAGCAGTACTTC,CASSPIRNSYEQYF
.,TRBJ1-5,.,TRBV28,TGTGCCAGCACAGTTTTGTCTGTGGCGGCGTCGAATAGCAATCAGCCCCAGCATTTT,CASTVLSVAASNSNQPQHF
.,TRBJ2-3,TRBD2,TRBV29-1,TGCAGCGTTGCAGCGGGAGGGCCAGATACGCAGTATTTT,CSVAAGGPDTQYF
.,TRBJ1-1,TRBD1,TRBV19,TGTGCCAGTAAGAATACAGGGGGCGCAGACACTGAAGCTTTCTTT,CASKNTGGADTEAFF
.,TRBJ1-4,.,TRBV28,TGTGCCAGCAGTTTGGGGGTGGGGGCAACTAATGAAAAACTGTTTTTT,CASSLGVGATNEKLFF
once,TRBJ2-7,TRBD1,TRBV9,TGTGCCCCGTGCGCCCGGGACAGGGGTAATCTAGCGGAGAACTACGAGCAGTACTTC,CAPCARDRGNLAENYEQYF
.,TRBJ2-3,.,TRBV29-1,TGCAGCGTTGGGGGGTATCTGGGCACAGATACGCAGTATTTT,CSVGGYLGTDTQYF
.,TRBJ1-2,.,TRBV11-2,TGTGCCAGCAGCCAGCGGACCACCCACGTCAATGGCTACACCTTC,CASSQRTTHVNGYTF
once,TRBJ2-2,.,TRBV30,TGTGCCTGGAGTGTACTGGTAGGGGCCGGGGAGCTGTTTTTT,CAWSVLVGAGELFF
.,TRBJ1-1,.,TRBV7-9,TGTGCCAGCAGCCCCTGGCAGGAGTTGGGAGCTTTCTTT,CASSPWQELGAFF